This is a list of T cell receptor beta chains from one sample in a study of neurological immune-mediated disorders. From the 5' RACE reads, TCRdb called clonotypes with MiXCR, one entry per CDR3 protein. Of 80,000 to 95,000 distinct CDR3 sequences listed, approximately 4% were seen once; the top ten hold approximately 2.9%. Sequencing was performed on PBMCs. Receptors were obtained from a woman between 45 and 65 years old with multiple sclerosis. The CDR3 runs from the conserved cysteine through the conserved F or W. The order of the fields is D gene, J gene, V gene, CDR3 protein. A D gene is named only where the DNA matches it firmly.

>TRBD2|TRBJ2-1|TRBV5-1
CASSPLNRGGRHEQFF
>-|TRBJ2-7|TRBV20-1
CSATETVGYYEQYF
>TRBD1|TRBJ1-2|TRBV27
CASGGTGHNYGYTF
>TRBD1|TRBJ2-7|TRBV11-2
CASSLTGGPYEQYF
>-|TRBJ2-5|TRBV20-1
CSASLGGETQYF
>TRBD1|TRBJ2-7|TRBV20-1
CSASGLIQGQNAYEQYF
>-|TRBJ1-6|TRBV5-1
CASSLGVAGTNYNSPLHF
>-|TRBJ2-6|TRBV5-1
CASSLAGISGANVLTF
>-|TRBJ2-7|TRBV7-2
CASSLVGESSYEQYF
>TRBD2|TRBJ2-3|TRBV6-5
CASSYSGLAGWTTDTQYF
>-|TRBJ1-1|TRBV29-1
CSVLGGLAEAFF
>-|TRBJ2-7|TRBV5-6
CASSLEPLAPSHEQYF
>TRBD2|TRBJ2-5|TRBV5-1
CASSRGIGGGAVETQYF
>TRBD2|TRBJ2-7|TRBV7-2
CASSDRLAGSGEQYF
>-|TRBJ1-2|TRBV29-1
CSVESGGYTF
>-|TRBJ1-2|TRBV12-3/TRBV12-4
CASSLRQNYGYTF
>-|TRBJ1-2|TRBV6-2/TRBV6-3
CASSQGKAVYGYTF
>-|TRBJ2-1|TRBV7-2
CASSTRSTGGPYNEQFF
>TRBD2|TRBJ2-7|TRBV6-6
CASRKGYRGGVSSYEQYF
>TRBD2|TRBJ2-7|TRBV20-1
CSARLAGGPYEQYF
>-|TRBJ2-5|TRBV6-5
CASRNGREETQYF
>-|TRBJ1-2|TRBV10-3
CAIRDMDGYTF
>TRBD2|TRBJ2-7|TRBV28
CASSLLGGGISYEQYF
>-|TRBJ1-5|TRBV6-1
CASSEGSYQPQHF
>TRBD1|TRBJ1-1|TRBV19
CASTRQGMNTEAFF
>TRBD1|TRBJ2-6|TRBV5-1
CASSFGQGPLSGANVLTF
>-|TRBJ2-5|TRBV6-5
CASNDSRKTQYF
>TRBD1|TRBJ2-7|TRBV28
CASSPLVGGYYEQYF
>-|TRBJ2-7|TRBV20-1
CSATENSYEQYF
>-|TRBJ2-6|TRBV15
CATSRATLSGRISGANVLTF
>-|TRBJ2-7|TRBV7-7
CASSRKWGPYEQYF
>-|TRBJ2-7|TRBV5-1
CASSLEFGTPYEQYF
>-|TRBJ1-6|TRBV20-1
CSALSTANSTLNF
>-|TRBJ2-4|TRBV5-1
CASSRTGTWDIQYF
>-|TRBJ1-2|TRBV6-5
CASRPPGYGYTF
>TRBD2|TRBJ2-1|TRBV20-1
CSVIGPSGTHEQFF
>TRBD1|TRBJ2-2|TRBV5-1
CASSISGGTGELFF
>-|TRBJ2-4|TRBV5-5
CASTRVGLAKNIQYF
>-|TRBJ1-1|TRBV28
CASSTLGQNRGEAFF
>TRBD1|TRBJ2-1|TRBV6-4
CASSAGGDYNEQFF
>-|TRBJ2-2|TRBV5-1
CASSPTPLGANTGELFF
>-|TRBJ2-5|TRBV6-5
CASSPRTFIQETQYF
>-|TRBJ2-7|TRBV5-6
CASSLAVGGLAYEQYF
>TRBD1|TRBJ2-1|TRBV20-1
CSARRTGVLPRDEQFF
>TRBD2|TRBJ2-7|TRBV9
CASSEKLAGGEQYF
>-|TRBJ2-7|TRBV6-2/TRBV6-3
CASRLEFPTYEQYF